A selection of T cell receptor beta chains follows, all from one sample in a study of shared clonotypes between healthy human individuals. Profiling relied on immunoSEQ multiplex PCR, and the TCRdb table lists in-frame clones only, not all of them. The data hold 2 million to 2.5 million clones, with about 94% observed a single time. Sequenced input: naive CD4+ T cells sorted from blood. These receptor sequences come from a man aged 18 to 30 in good health. CDR3s include the opening cysteine and the closing phenylalanine or tryptophan. A D gene is named only where the DNA matches it firmly. Not every row has a clone size; where given, it reads once, few, many or a size class.

j_call: TRBJ1-6
clone_size: few
d_call: NA
v_call: TRBV19
cdr3_nt: TGTGCCAGTAGTATAGAGGGTGGAAATTCACCCCTCCACTTT
cdr3_aa: CASSIEGGNSPLHF

j_call: TRBJ2-3
clone_size: NA
d_call: TRBD2
v_call: TRBV5-1
cdr3_nt: TGCGCCAGCAGACCTGGACTAGATACAGATACGCAGTATTTT
cdr3_aa: CASRPGLDTDTQYF

j_call: TRBJ2-5
clone_size: NA
d_call: TRBD2
v_call: TRBV5-1
cdr3_nt: TGCGCCAGCAGCTGGACTAGCGGACAAGAGACCCAGTACTTC
cdr3_aa: CASSWTSGQETQYF

j_call: TRBJ2-7
clone_size: NA
d_call: TRBD2
v_call: TRBV7-8
cdr3_nt: TGTGCCAGCAGCTTAGCGGCCGGGACTAGCGGGAGAGGGGTTGAGCAGTACTTC
cdr3_aa: CASSLAAGTSGRGVEQYF

j_call: TRBJ2-1
clone_size: NA
d_call: NA
v_call: TRBV5-1
cdr3_nt: TGCGCCAGCAGCCCTAGCACGAGCTCCTACAATGAGCAGTTCTTC
cdr3_aa: CASSPSTSSYNEQFF

j_call: TRBJ2-1
clone_size: NA
d_call: NA
v_call: TRBV2
cdr3_nt: TGTGCCAGCAGTCTTCGAGGGGATCACAATGAGCAGTTCTTC
cdr3_aa: CASSLRGDHNEQFF

j_call: TRBJ1-4
clone_size: NA
d_call: NA
v_call: TRBV30
cdr3_nt: TGTGCCTGGAGTACTCATGAAAAACTGTTTTTT
cdr3_aa: CAWSTHEKLFF

j_call: TRBJ1-6
clone_size: NA
d_call: NA
v_call: TRBV6-1
cdr3_nt: TGTGCCATTGGGACTCTTGGGAATTCACCCCTCCACTTT
cdr3_aa: CAIGTLGNSPLHF

j_call: TRBJ1-5
clone_size: NA
d_call: NA
v_call: TRBV30
cdr3_nt: TGTGCCTGGAGTCTGAGGGGGAATCAGCCCCAGCATTTT
cdr3_aa: CAWSLRGNQPQHF

j_call: TRBJ2-7
clone_size: NA
d_call: NA
v_call: TRBV6-5
cdr3_nt: TGTGCCAGCAGTTACCGTCGGGACGCCTTATACGAGCAGTACTTC
cdr3_aa: CASSYRRDALYEQYF

j_call: TRBJ2-1
clone_size: NA
d_call: TRBD2
v_call: TRBV2
cdr3_nt: TGTGCCAGCACGGGAGCGGGGAAAATGATAGGGTTCTTC
cdr3_aa: CASTGAGKMIGFF

j_call: TRBJ2-7
clone_size: NA
d_call: TRBD2
v_call: TRBV30
cdr3_nt: TGTGCCTGGATCCCCGTAGCGGGAGAATCCTACGAGCAGTACTTC
cdr3_aa: CAWIPVAGESYEQYF

j_call: TRBJ2-7
clone_size: NA
d_call: NA
v_call: TRBV6-5
cdr3_nt: TGTGCCAGCAGCCTGCGAGGCGAGCAGTACTTC
cdr3_aa: CASSLRGEQYF

j_call: TRBJ2-1
clone_size: NA
d_call: NA
v_call: TRBV5-1
cdr3_nt: TGCGCCAGCAGCTTGGCTGGCGACGTCCCGGGACCGGGGAGTGAGCAGTTCTTC
cdr3_aa: CASSLAGDVPGPGSEQFF

j_call: TRBJ2-5
clone_size: NA
d_call: NA
v_call: TRBV7-9
cdr3_nt: TGTGCCAGCAGCTTGGCGATCACCCAAGAGACCCAGTACTTC
cdr3_aa: CASSLAITQETQYF

j_call: TRBJ2-2
clone_size: NA
d_call: TRBD2
v_call: TRBV10-3
cdr3_nt: TGTGCCACGCGGCTAGCGGGAAACACCGGGGAGCTGTTTTTT
cdr3_aa: CATRLAGNTGELFF

j_call: TRBJ2-7
clone_size: once
d_call: TRBD1
v_call: TRBV5-1
cdr3_nt: TGCGCCAGCAGACCGACAGGGGGCATGTACGAGCAGTACTTC
cdr3_aa: CASRPTGGMYEQYF

j_call: TRBJ2-7
clone_size: NA
d_call: NA
v_call: TRBV6-5
cdr3_nt: TGTGCCAGCAGTTACTCCGGGGGCGAGCAGTACTTC
cdr3_aa: CASSYSGGEQYF

j_call: TRBJ1-2
clone_size: NA
d_call: NA
v_call: TRBV27
cdr3_nt: TGTGCCAGCAGTTACGAGAGGACGGCGCTGGGGGGCTACACCTTC
cdr3_aa: CASSYERTALGGYTF

j_call: TRBJ2-4
clone_size: NA
d_call: NA
v_call: TRBV6-5
cdr3_nt: TGTGCCAGCAGTTACTCGGGACCACAAGCCAAAAACATTCAGTACTTC
cdr3_aa: CASSYSGPQAKNIQYF

j_call: TRBJ1-5
clone_size: NA
d_call: NA
v_call: TRBV7-8
cdr3_nt: TGTGCCAGCAGCTTAGCGTTTTTAACCGGGCAAGGCAATCAGCCCCAGCATTTT
cdr3_aa: CASSLAFLTGQGNQPQHF

j_call: TRBJ2-5
clone_size: NA
d_call: TRBD2
v_call: TRBV29-1
cdr3_nt: TGCAGCGTTGAAAGGCGGCTAGCGGGGGTTACTGAGACCCAGTACTTC
cdr3_aa: CSVERRLAGVTETQYF

j_call: TRBJ1-1
clone_size: NA
d_call: TRBD1
v_call: TRBV6-5
cdr3_nt: TGTGCCAGCAGTTACAACAGGGGAGGTAACACTGAAGCTTTCTTT
cdr3_aa: CASSYNRGGNTEAFF

j_call: TRBJ2-7
clone_size: NA
d_call: NA
v_call: TRBV19
cdr3_nt: TGTGCCAGTAGCGCGTCGCAGGGGCCCTCCTACGAGCAGTACTTC
cdr3_aa: CASSASQGPSYEQYF

j_call: TRBJ2-2
clone_size: few
d_call: TRBD1
v_call: TRBV9
cdr3_nt: TGTGCCAGCAGTGGGACAGCGAACACCGGGGAGCTGTTTTTT
cdr3_aa: CASSGTANTGELFF

j_call: TRBJ1-2
clone_size: NA
d_call: NA
v_call: TRBV6-5
cdr3_nt: TGTGCCAGCAGGCAGGACAGTCACTATGGCTACACCTTC
cdr3_aa: CASRQDSHYGYTF

j_call: TRBJ2-7
clone_size: NA
d_call: NA
v_call: TRBV7-8
cdr3_nt: TGTGCCAGCAGCTACCTATACCCGGACCCATTACCCTCCTACGAGCAGTACTTC
cdr3_aa: CASSYLYPDPLPSYEQYF

j_call: TRBJ2-2
clone_size: NA
d_call: TRBD2
v_call: TRBV7-2
cdr3_nt: TGTGCCAGCAGCTTAGTGGGACTAGCGGGCCACAACACCGGGGAGCTGTTTTTT
cdr3_aa: CASSLVGLAGHNTGELFF

j_call: TRBJ2-2
clone_size: NA
d_call: NA
v_call: TRBV4-3
cdr3_nt: TGCGCCAGCAGCCAAGATTCGGGGCGGGCCGGGGAGCTGTTTTTT
cdr3_aa: CASSQDSGRAGELFF

j_call: TRBJ1-6
clone_size: NA
d_call: NA
v_call: TRBV5-6
cdr3_nt: TGTGCCAGCAGCTTGGCCGAGACAGAGTATAATTCACCCCTCCACTTT
cdr3_aa: CASSLAETEYNSPLHF

j_call: TRBJ2-2
clone_size: NA
d_call: NA
v_call: TRBV25-1
cdr3_nt: TGTGCCAGCAGTGAATCGGCGGGGTACACCGGGGAGCTGTTTTTT
cdr3_aa: CASSESAGYTGELFF

j_call: TRBJ1-1
clone_size: NA
d_call: NA
v_call: TRBV6-6
cdr3_nt: TGTGCCAGCAGCCAACAGGGCCAAAACACTGAAGCTTTCTTT
cdr3_aa: CASSQQGQNTEAFF

j_call: TRBJ1-1
clone_size: NA
d_call: TRBD1
v_call: TRBV6-5
cdr3_nt: TGTGCCAGCAGTTTCGACAGGGTAAAGACTGAAGCTTTCTTT
cdr3_aa: CASSFDRVKTEAFF

j_call: TRBJ1-4
clone_size: once
d_call: TRBD1
v_call: TRBV6-5
cdr3_nt: TGTGCCAGCAGCCAGGGGGCGCGGGCTGAAAAACTGTTTTTT
cdr3_aa: CASSQGARAEKLFF

j_call: TRBJ1-5
clone_size: NA
d_call: NA
v_call: TRBV18
cdr3_nt: TGTGCCAGCTCACCTGGGCAGCCCCAGCATTTT
cdr3_aa: CASSPGQPQHF

j_call: TRBJ2-1
clone_size: NA
d_call: NA
v_call: TRBV5-4
cdr3_nt: TGTGCCAGCAGTCTTTTTTCTGAGCAGTTCTTC
cdr3_aa: CASSLFSEQFF

j_call: TRBJ1-1
clone_size: NA
d_call: NA
v_call: TRBV7-9
cdr3_nt: TGTGCCAGCAGCTTACTTCAGGGGACGAACACTGAAGCTTTCTTT
cdr3_aa: CASSLLQGTNTEAFF

j_call: TRBJ1-3
clone_size: NA
d_call: NA
v_call: TRBV11-2
cdr3_nt: TGTGCCAGCAGCCCCTTTCAGGGCTCTGGAAACACCATATATTTT
cdr3_aa: CASSPFQGSGNTIYF

j_call: TRBJ2-7
clone_size: NA
d_call: TRBD1
v_call: TRBV27
cdr3_nt: TGTGCCAGCAGTTCCCCGGGACAGAAGATCTCCTACGAGCAGTACTTC
cdr3_aa: CASSSPGQKISYEQYF

j_call: TRBJ1-1
clone_size: NA
d_call: TRBD1
v_call: TRBV19
cdr3_nt: TGTGCCAGTAGGGCCGACAGGGTGGGGACTGAAGCTTTCTTT
cdr3_aa: CASRADRVGTEAFF

j_call: TRBJ2-1
clone_size: NA
d_call: NA
v_call: TRBV7-2
cdr3_nt: TGTGCCAGCAGCTCCCGACCCCCCGGGTACAATGAGCAGTTCTTC
cdr3_aa: CASSSRPPGYNEQFF

j_call: TRBJ2-2
clone_size: NA
d_call: NA
v_call: TRBV4-2
cdr3_nt: TGTGCCAGCAGCCAAGAGACGGGACTTAATACCGGGGAGCTGTTTTTT
cdr3_aa: CASSQETGLNTGELFF

j_call: TRBJ1-2
clone_size: NA
d_call: TRBD1
v_call: TRBV4-3
cdr3_nt: TGCGCCAGCAGCCAAGATAGTTTAGGGGGCTACTATGGCTACACCTTC
cdr3_aa: CASSQDSLGGYYGYTF

j_call: TRBJ2-5
clone_size: once
d_call: TRBD2
v_call: TRBV5-1
cdr3_nt: TGCGCCAGCAGATTTAGCGGGGGGGTCCAAGAGACCCAGTACTTC
cdr3_aa: CASRFSGGVQETQYF

j_call: TRBJ1-2
clone_size: NA
d_call: NA
v_call: TRBV7-9
cdr3_nt: TGTGCCAGCAGACTCGGGACAACGGCTTATGGCTACACCTTC
cdr3_aa: CASRLGTTAYGYTF

j_call: TRBJ2-5
clone_size: NA
d_call: NA
v_call: TRBV18
cdr3_nt: TGTGCCAGCGCGACCCAAGAGACCCAGTACTTC
cdr3_aa: CASATQETQYF

j_call: TRBJ2-7
clone_size: NA
d_call: TRBD1
v_call: TRBV6-5
cdr3_nt: TGTGCCAGCAGTTACTCATCCGGGACAGGGGCCTACGAGCAGTACTTC
cdr3_aa: CASSYSSGTGAYEQYF